This TCR beta chain was obtained from a study of post-analysis software for immune sequencing data. At the level of the study: Recorded disease courses covered relapsing-remitting, secondary progressive and progressive-relapsing multiple sclerosis. Some patients had no subtype annotation. Study results and caveats: F measure showed strong co-clustering of same-batch samples. About five TRBV segments were more frequent in patients than controls; TRBV5-6, TRBV5-1 and TRBV20-1 belonged to this group.

The CDR3 runs 16 residues. The germline gives CDR1 SGHRS, CDR2 YFSETQ. Trimming stripped 4 bases from V and 0 bases from J, with 16 bases between. With regard to this clonotype: The antigen is unknown.

The TCR beta cDNA libraries carried unique molecular identifiers. TCRdb itself ran the PCR reads through MiXCR, one entry per CDR3 protein. Of 380,000 or so distinct CDR3 sequences in the sample, roughly 36% were seen once. The TCR was taken from a girl aged 10 to 17 with multiple sclerosis. The sample taken for sequencing was blood. V and J are TRBV5-1 and TRBJ1-1; tentatively, D is TRBD1 (6 bases). The DNA for the CDR3 is TGCGCCAGCAGCCGCCCCGGGACACACATGAACACTGAAGCTTTCTTT. Translating gives CASSRPGTHMNTEAFF.